This entry lists 29 T cell receptor beta chains sequenced from one sample in a study of shared clonotypes between healthy human individuals (dated by TCRdb to about 2020). The library came from the immunoSEQ multiplex PCR assay. Sourced from immuneACCESS, this table was stored by TCRdb with only in-frame sequences that have V and J called. A share of the clones is absent; for the studies checked, an unresolved V gene accounts for under half, and the remainder has no known explanation. This sample is represented by 600,000 or so clones; approximately 96% of them were singletons. The leading ten clones occupy 0.11% of the sample. For the CD8 naive samples, CD45RO-negative cells were positively selected for CCR7, yielding a CD45RA+CCR7+ population from which TemRA cells were excluded. Sequencing was carried out using naive CD8+ T cells sorted from blood. What this sample's cell subset or site label stands for: CD45RA+CCR7+. These receptors were collected from a woman under 40 in good health.

V usage is TRBV5-6 and J usage is TRBJ2-1; D remains ambiguous. V shed 4 bases and J shed 4 bases, with 12 bases lying between them. CDR3 length: 14 amino acids. Germline CDR1 is SGHDT and CDR2 is YYEEEE. CDR3 amino acids: CASSQEPIYNEQFF. The CDR3 DNA sequence: TGTGCCAGCAGCCAGGAGCCGATATACAATGAGCAGTTCTTC.

The J gene is TRBJ2-1, the V gene TRBV19; possible D gene TRBD2, 5 bases. The CDR3 runs to 15 residues. Germline CDR1 and CDR2: LNHDA and SQIVND (reference sequence). Trimming cost V 1 base and J 0 bases, with 7 bases left between them. The CDR3 DNA follows: TGTGCCAGTAGTATAGGGACTTCCTCCTACAATGAGCAGTTCTTC. This gives the protein CASSIGTSSYNEQFF.

The chain employs TRBV27 and TRBJ1-1, with D possibly being TRBD1 (6 bases). The V gene's germline CDR1 is MNHEY and CDR2 SMNVEV (reference sequence). V dropped 7 bases and J dropped 4 bases, with 19 bases sitting between them. This CDR3 spans 15 amino acids. CDR3 bases: TGTGCCAGCAACACGTTTGGGGGCCGCGGCACTGAAGCTTTCTTT. Residues: CASNTFGGRGTEAFF.

The chain links TRBV28 to TRBJ2-1; TRBD1 agrees at 12 bases. CDR3 length: 19 residues. Trimming took 4 bases from V and 7 from J; bases not matched to a gene: 17. The germline V gene has CDR1 MDHEN and CDR2 SYDVKM. The CDR3 nucleotides are TGTGCCAGCAGTTCTCTGGGACAGGGGGCGAATAGGTTTGATAATGAGCAGTTCTTC. Encoded protein: CASSSLGQGANRFDNEQFF.

The V and J genes are TRBV7-8 and TRBJ1-5, with D maybe TRBD1 (5 bases). V lost 4 bases to trimming and J lost 9 bases, with 19 bases between them. CDR3 length: 15 residues. Germline V gives CDR1 SGHVS, CDR2 FQNEAQ. CDR3 sequence: CASSSDSSEGAPQHF. CDR3 DNA sequence: TGTGCCAGCAGCTCCGACAGCAGCGAGGGAGCGCCCCAGCATTTT. Drawing the rest from reference TRBV7-8 and TRBJ1-5, the complete variable domain is GAGVSQSPRYKVAKRGQDVALRCDPISGHVSLFWYQQALGQGPEFLTYFQNEAQLDKSGLPSDRFFAERPEGSVSTLKIQRTQQEDSAVYLCASSSDSSEGAPQHFGDGTRLSIL.

V gene TRBV7-8 combines with J gene TRBJ2-2; the match to TRBD2 covers 8 bases. CDR1 is SGHVS and CDR2 is FQNEAQ in the germline V gene. CDR3 length equals 17 residues. Losses at the gene ends were 8 bases for V and 5 bases for J; bases not matched to a gene: 16. The chain's CDR3 is CASDPGGGRERTGELFF. The CDR3 nucleotides are TGTGCCAGCGACCCAGGCGGGGGGCGGGAGAGGACCGGGGAGCTGTTTTTT.

This clone came up once. The rearrangement links TRBV6-4 to TRBJ2-1; perhaps TRBD2 as D (5 bases). Germline V lookup: CDR1 MRHNA, CDR2 SNTAGT. V was cut by 3 bases and J by 4 bases, with 13 bases left in between. The CDR3 is 15 amino acids. CDR3 residues: CASSEVDSQYNEQFF. The CDR3 DNA reads TGTGCCAGCAGTGAGGTGGACTCCCAATACAATGAGCAGTTCTTC.

This clone was observed a single time. The rearrangement joins TRBV2 to TRBJ2-7; D is undetermined. CDR1 is SNHLY and CDR2 is FYNNEI in the germline V gene. Trimming cost V 2 bases and J 2 bases, with 4 bases left between them. The CDR3 is 12 residues long. The CDR3 DNA reads as TGTGCCAGCAGTGAACCCACCTACGAGCAGTACTTC. This codes for CASSEPTYEQYF.

The chain recombines TRBV30 with TRBJ2-7; possible D gene TRBD2, 5 bases. The length of the CDR3 is 15 residues. V was cut by 3 bases and J by 7 bases, with 22 bases left in between. Germline V gene sequence: CDR1 GTSNPN, CDR2 SVGIG (reference sequence). DNA for the CDR3: TGTGCCTGGAGCATAGGTGGGAGTTCGGCCTGGGAGCAGTACTTC. It encodes CAWSIGGSSAWEQYF.

The chain joins TRBV11-2 to TRBJ2-5; 9 bases line up with TRBD2. The junction had 9 bases not matched to a gene; V was cut back by 5 bases and J by 5 bases. In germline, CDR1 is SGHAT, CDR2 FQNNGV. CDR3 length equals 15 residues. CDR3 amino acids: CASSPTSGHGETQYF. For the CDR3, the DNA is TGTGCCAGCAGCCCGACTAGCGGCCACGGGGAGACCCAGTACTTC.

V and J are TRBV15 and TRBJ2-7; TRBD2 matches at 13 bases. CDR3 length: 16 residues. J was trimmed by 2 bases and V by 3 bases; bases with no gene match: 4. Germline CDR1 reads LNHNV; CDR2 reads YYDKDF (reference sequence). The CDR3: CATSRGLAGPTYEQYF. In DNA, the CDR3 is TGTGCCACCAGCAGGGGACTAGCGGGACCGACCTACGAGCAGTACTTC.

About this clone itself: A junction end diverges from the germline sequence, so it may reflect a read error. The rearrangement uses TRBV18 and TRBJ2-7; TRBD2 matches at 11 bases. This CDR3 comprises 15 residues. Germline loops: CDR1 KGHSH, CDR2 LQKENI. The CDR3 DNA follows: TGTGCCAGCTCCCCACAAGGACTAGCGGGCAACGAGCAGTACTTC. Translated, it gives CASSPQGLAGNEQYF.

The V gene is TRBV11-2, the J gene TRBJ2-7, with unresolved D. CDR1 is SGHAT and CDR2 is FQNNGV in the germline V gene. This CDR3 comprises 13 residues. Between the trimmed V and J ends, which lost 6 bases and 2 bases, there was a span of 11 bases. The CDR3 bases are TGTGCCAGCAGAGGTTATGGGACCTACGAGCAGTACTTC. It encodes CASRGYGTYEQYF. The variable domain in full, with the rest retrieved from reference TRBV11-2 and TRBJ2-7, is EAGVAQSPRYKIIEKRQSVAFWCNPISGHATLYWYQQILGQGPKLLIQFQNNGVVDDSQLPKDRFSAERLKGVDSTLKIQPAKLEDSAVYLCASRGYGTYEQYFGPGTRLTVT.

CDR3 sequence (DNA): TGTGCCAGCAGCTTAGATTGGGCTAGCAATTACATTCAGTACTTC. Amino acid sequence: CASSLDWASNYIQYF. This chain links TRBV11-2 with TRBJ2-4, with a tentative D call TRBD2 (5 bases). Germline CDR1 reads SGHAT; CDR2 reads FQNNGV. The CDR3 spans 15 residues. The V end was cut by 0 bases, the J end by 8 bases, with 14 bases between. The variable domain in full, with the rest retrieved from reference TRBV11-2 and TRBJ2-4, is EAGVAQSPRYKIIEKRQSVAFWCNPISGHATLYWYQQILGQGPKLLIQFQNNGVVDDSQLPKDRFSAERLKGVDSTLKIQPAKLEDSAVYLCASSLDWASNYIQYFGAGTRLSVL.

V gene TRBV7-9 combines with J gene TRBJ1-1; 9 bases line up with TRBD1. The CDR3 loop spans 17 amino acids. Germline trimming cut 5 bases from V and 0 bases from J; bases unmatched to any gene: 10. Germline-derived CDR1 and CDR2 are SEHNR and FQNEAQ (reference sequence). Here the CDR3 DNA reads TGTGCCAGCAGCGCGGGACAGGGCTATTTAATGAACACTGAAGCTTTCTTT. Its protein is CASSAGQGYLMNTEAFF. Looking up the rest from reference TRBV7-9 and TRBJ1-1 gives the full variable domain: DTGVSQNPRHKITKRGQNVTFRCDPISEHNRLYWYRQTLGQGPEFLTYFQNEAQLEKSRLLSDRFSAERPKGSFSTLEIQRTEQGDSAMYLCASSAGQGYLMNTEAFFGQGTRLTVV.

The rearrangement joins TRBV10-2 to TRBJ2-1; no definite D call. Trimming took off 7 bases at V and 1 base at J, with 8 bases between the two ends. CDR3 length: 13 residues. The V gene's germline CDR1 is WSHSY and CDR2 SAAADI. The DNA of the CDR3 is TGCGCCAGCATCTGGCGGTCCTACAATGAGCAGTTCTTC. Translated: CASIWRSYNEQFF.

The chain has TRBV27 and TRBJ1-5; weak D call: TRBD1 (6 bases). Looked up from germline, CDR1 is MNHEY and CDR2 is SMNVEV (reference sequence). The V and J ends lost 9 bases and 4 bases respectively, with 19 bases between them. The CDR3 is 15 residues long. The CDR3: CARHGQRGKNQPQHF. The CDR3 bases are TGTGCCAGACATGGACAGCGGGGGAAAAATCAGCCCCAGCATTTT.

V usage is TRBV19 and J usage is TRBJ1-4, with D possibly being TRBD1 (6 bases). CDR1 LNHDA and CDR2 SQIVND come from the germline V gene (reference sequence). CDR3 size: 12 residues. The CDR3 loop reads CASEGGNEKLFF. The CDR3 coding sequence is TGTGCTTCAGAGGGGGGTAATGAAAAACTGTTTTTT. The full variable domain, with the rest looked up from reference TRBV19 and TRBJ1-4, is DGGITQSPKYLFRKEGQNVTLSCEQNLNHDAMYWYRQDPGQGLRLIYYSQIVNDFQKGDIAEGYSVSREKKESFPLTVTSAQKNPTAFYLCASEGGNEKLFFGSGTQLSVL.

CDR3 loop: CASSELLYGGDTGELFF. In DNA form, the CDR3 reads TGTGCCAGCAGTGAACTGCTGTATGGAGGGGACACCGGGGAGCTGTTTTTT. The gene calls are TRBV25-1 and TRBJ2-2, with D possibly matching TRBD2 (6 bases). The V end lost 2 bases, the J end lost 3 bases, and 16 bases lay between the germline ends. The V gene's germline CDR1 is MGHDK and CDR2 SYGVNS. The CDR3 is 17 amino acids.

The chain carries TRBV19 and TRBJ1-5; D is unresolved. CDR3 length equals 15 residues. Germline CDR1 reads LNHDA; CDR2 reads SQIVND (reference sequence). V was cut by 6 bases and J by 3 bases, with 15 bases left in between. The DNA of the CDR3 is TGTGCCAGTAGACCTTATTCAGGTACCAATCAGCCCCAGCATTTT. The encoded protein is CASRPYSGTNQPQHF.

This clone appeared a single time. CDR3 DNA: TGTGCCAGCAGTTACCAGGCAGGCTATGGCTACACCTTC. It translates to CASSYQAGYGYTF. This chain joins TRBV6-5 and TRBJ1-2; D remains ambiguous. V dropped 2 bases and J dropped 4 bases, with 8 bases sitting between them. Germline CDR1 MNHEY, CDR2 SVGAGI. CDR3 length: 13 amino acids.

The chain uses TRBV10-3 and TRBJ2-7; TRBD1 aligns across 7 bases. Germline V gene lookup returns CDR1 ENHRY and CDR2 SYGVKD. The CDR3 runs 14 residues. With 5 bases clipped from V and 7 bases from J, the junction kept 11 bases outside the gene matches. The CDR3 region is CAISPGQPDGEQYF. In DNA form, the CDR3 reads TGTGCCATCAGTCCGGGACAGCCTGACGGGGAGCAGTACTTC.

The chain carries TRBV14 and TRBJ1-2; D gene ambiguous. The CDR3 consists of 14 residues. V lost 0 bases, J lost 4 bases, and 9 bases lay in between. The germline V gene encodes CDR1 SGHDN and CDR2 FVKESK. In DNA, the CDR3 is TGTGCCAGCAGCCAAGATTACAGCCCCTATGGCTACACCTTC. It yields the protein CASSQDYSPYGYTF.

The chain links TRBV18 to TRBJ1-2; 10 bases match TRBD1. Germline CDR1 is KGHSH and CDR2 is LQKENI. This CDR3 has 15 residues. Unmatched junction bases numbered 8, after V lost 3 bases and J lost 7 bases. The CDR3 sequence: CASSPWTGGSIGYTF. CDR3 bases: TGTGCCAGCTCACCTTGGACAGGGGGTTCTATTGGCTACACCTTC. The variable domain in full, completed from reference TRBV18 and TRBJ1-2, reads NAGVMQNPRHLVRRRGQEARLRCSPMKGHSHVYWYRQLPEEGLKFMVYLQKENIIDESGMPKERFSAEFPKEGPSILRIQQVVRGDSAAYFCASSPWTGGSIGYTFGSGTRLTVV.

A remark on this clone: This sample also contains other DNA sequences that code for the same CDR3. This sequence joins TRBV13 and TRBJ2-1; D is unresolved. The CDR3 is 12 residues long. The germline V gene has CDR1 PRHDT and CDR2 FYEKMQ (reference sequence). Trimming removed 0 bases from V and 8 bases from J, with 5 bases in between. CDR3 bases: TGTGCCAGCAGCTTAGGGGGCGATGAGCAGTTCTTC. Its protein product is CASSLGGDEQFF.

This chain joins TRBV2 and TRBJ2-4; D perhaps matches TRBD1 (5 bases). Trimming removed 8 bases from V and 8 bases from J, with 22 bases in between. Looked up from germline, CDR1 is SNHLY and CDR2 is FYNNEI. This CDR3 region has 15 residues. The CDR3 DNA is TGTGCCAGCGCTCGCTCGGAACAGGCGAGAGACATTCAGTACTTC. Translated: CASARSEQARDIQYF.

The chain links TRBV6-1 to TRBJ2-1; maybe TRBD2 (5 bases). CDR1 is MNHNS and CDR2 is SASEGT in the germline V gene. V was trimmed by 7 bases and J by 7 bases, leaving 8 bases between them. This CDR3 spans 11 amino acids. The CDR3 loop reads CASTAENEQFF. The CDR3 bases are TGTGCCAGCACAGCGGAGAATGAGCAGTTCTTC.

V usage is TRBV5-6 and J usage is TRBJ1-5, with a possible D match to TRBD1 (5 bases). V was trimmed by 2 bases and J by 5 bases, leaving 8 bases between them. This CDR3 spans 13 amino acids. Germline V lookup: CDR1 SGHDT, CDR2 YYEEEE. The CDR3 DNA reads TGTGCCAGCAGCTTCCAGGGAGATCAGCCCCAGCATTTT. This translates into CASSFQGDQPQHF.

V and J are TRBV27 and TRBJ2-7; the D gene is possibly TRBD1 (5 bases). Germline loops: CDR1 MNHEY, CDR2 SMNVEV (reference sequence). V was pared by 5 bases and J by 2 bases, with 13 bases between. The CDR3 contains 14 residues. CDR3 sequence reads: CASSHARVTYEQYF. The CDR3 DNA reads as TGTGCCAGCAGTCATGCCAGGGTAACCTACGAGCAGTACTTC.